Below are 6 T cell receptor beta chains sequenced from a single sample in a study of control samples from healthy donors and cancer patients. Data came from immunoSEQ multiplex PCR; TCRdb stores just in-frame clones and leaves some out. The sample includes 95,000 to 150,000 clones, approximately 89% of them seen just once. Sequencing was carried out using blood. These receptors originate from a man aged 40-49 years in good health.

The V call is TRBV2, the J call TRBJ1-5; tentatively, D is TRBD1 (5 bases). The germline V gene encodes CDR1 SNHLY and CDR2 FYNNEI. The ends were cut back, 1 base at V and 6 bases at J, with 13 bases in the middle. CDR3 length equals 15 residues. This CDR3 reads CASSEGGWAAQPQHF. For the CDR3, the DNA is TGTGCCAGCAGTGAAGGGGGGTGGGCTGCTCAGCCCCAGCATTTT.

The chain carries TRBV5-1 and TRBJ2-3, with D possibly matching TRBD1 (6 bases). Germline-derived CDR1 and CDR2 are SGHRS and YFSETQ. Trimming pared 0 bases from V and 4 bases from J, leaving 9 bases between. The CDR3 is 14 residues long. For the CDR3, the DNA is TGCGCCAGCAGCTTGGCCCAGGGGTCAGATACGCAGTATTTT. It is translated as CASSLAQGSDTQYF. The complete variable domain, with remaining parts taken from reference TRBV5-1 and TRBJ2-3, reads KAGVTQTPRYLIKTRGQQVTLSCSPISGHRSVSWYQQTPGQGLQFLFEYFSETQRNKGNFPGRFSGRQFSNSRSEMNVSTLELGDSALYLCASSLAQGSDTQYFGPGTRLTVL.

The J gene is TRBJ1-5, the V gene TRBV5-6; D is perhaps TRBD1 (6 bases). Germline CDR1 and CDR2: SGHDT and YYEEEE. This CDR3 is built from 16 residues. Trimming left V 4 bases short and J 2 bases short, with 16 bases between. The CDR3, as DNA: TGTGCCAGCAGCGCGCGCAGGGGTATGGGCAATCAGCCCCAGCATTTT. Its translation: CASSARRGMGNQPQHF.

This clone was counted a single time. V and J are TRBV7-2 and TRBJ1-5; D unresolved. The V end was cut by 2 bases, the J end by 3 bases, with 14 bases between. From germline, CDR1 is SGHTA and CDR2 FQGNSA. This CDR3 contains 16 residues. The DNA for the CDR3 is TGTGCCAGCAGCTTAAGATCCAGTACCCCCAATCAGCCCCAGCATTTT. Protein: CASSLRSSTPNQPQHF.

The chain couples TRBV25-1 to TRBJ2-7; D uncertain. V dropped 3 bases and J dropped 5 bases, with 8 bases sitting between them. The CDR3 spans 12 residues. Per germline, CDR1 MGHDK and CDR2 SYGVNS. The CDR3 is CASSEDRHEQYF. DNA of the CDR3: TGTGCCAGCAGTGAGGATCGGCACGAGCAGTACTTC.

The chain recombines TRBV7-2 with TRBJ1-1; no firm D call. Per germline, CDR1 SGHTA and CDR2 FQGNSA. CDR3 length equals 15 residues. The V and J ends lost 5 bases and 4 bases respectively, with 17 bases between them. CDR3 residues: CASSGRRAQSTEAFF. In DNA, the CDR3 is TGTGCCAGCAGCGGACGGAGGGCGCAGAGCACTGAAGCTTTCTTT.